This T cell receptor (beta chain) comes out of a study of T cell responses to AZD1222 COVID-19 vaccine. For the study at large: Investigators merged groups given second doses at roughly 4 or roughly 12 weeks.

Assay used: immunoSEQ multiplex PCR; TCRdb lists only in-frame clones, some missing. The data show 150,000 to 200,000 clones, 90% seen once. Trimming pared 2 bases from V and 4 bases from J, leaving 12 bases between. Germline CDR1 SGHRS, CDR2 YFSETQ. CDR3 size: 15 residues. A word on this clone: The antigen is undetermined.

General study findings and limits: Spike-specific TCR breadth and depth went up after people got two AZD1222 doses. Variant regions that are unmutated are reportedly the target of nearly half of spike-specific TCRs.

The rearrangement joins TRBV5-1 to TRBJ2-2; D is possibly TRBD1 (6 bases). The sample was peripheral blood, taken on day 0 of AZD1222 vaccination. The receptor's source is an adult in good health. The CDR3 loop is CASSLQGVRTGELFF. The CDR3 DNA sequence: TGCGCCAGCAGCTTACAGGGAGTTCGCACCGGGGAGCTGTTTTTT.